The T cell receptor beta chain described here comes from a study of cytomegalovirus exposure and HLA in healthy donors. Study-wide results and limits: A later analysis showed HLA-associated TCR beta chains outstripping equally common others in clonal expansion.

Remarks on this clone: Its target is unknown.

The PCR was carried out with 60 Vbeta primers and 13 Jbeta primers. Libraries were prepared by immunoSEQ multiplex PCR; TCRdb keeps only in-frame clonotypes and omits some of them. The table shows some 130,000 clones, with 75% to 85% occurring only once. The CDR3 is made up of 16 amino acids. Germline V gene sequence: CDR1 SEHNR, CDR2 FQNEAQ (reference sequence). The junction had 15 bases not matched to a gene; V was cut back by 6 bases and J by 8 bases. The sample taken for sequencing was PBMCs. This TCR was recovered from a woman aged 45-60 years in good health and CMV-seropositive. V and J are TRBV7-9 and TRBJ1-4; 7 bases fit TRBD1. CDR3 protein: CASSTWDSPWDEKLFF. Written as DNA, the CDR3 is TGTGCCAGCAGTACGTGGGACAGCCCCTGGGACGAAAAACTGTTTTTT.